These 32 T cell receptor beta chains came from one sample sequenced in a study of blood T cell repertoires in COVID-19. TCRdb's copy holds only in-frame clones and misses some; the assay was immunoSEQ multiplex PCR. The sample gives about 380,000 clones, 75% to 90% of which show up once; roughly 3.6% is in the top ten. Sequencing was performed on peripheral blood. The origin of the receptors is a woman between 18 and 29 years old with acute or convalescent COVID-19.

V and J are TRBV2 and TRBJ1-2; D ambiguous. V gave up 3 bases and J gave up 6 bases, with 8 bases separating them. The CDR3 totals 12 residues. The germline CDR1 and CDR2 sequences are SNHLY and FYNNEI. This CDR3 is CASSENADGYTF. The DNA for the CDR3 is TGTGCCAGCAGTGAGAATGCGGATGGCTACACCTTC.

A single count supports this clone. V and J are TRBV3-1 (or the pseudogene TRBV3-2) and TRBJ2-5, with TRBD2 matching 7 bases. Trimming took 2 bases from V and 5 from J; bases not matched to a gene: 11. CDR3 length equals 16 residues. Looked up from germline, CDR1 is LGHDT and CDR2 is YNNKEL (reference sequence). CDR3 coding DNA: TGTGCCAGCAGCCAACCCTTTGGGGGGGTTCGGGAGACCCAGTACTTC. This encodes CASSQPFGGVRETQYF.

The V and J genes are TRBV29-1 and TRBJ1-1, with TRBD1 as a possible D gene (5 bases). Trimming stripped 4 bases from V and 12 bases from J, with 12 bases between. Germline V lookup: CDR1 SQVTM, CDR2 ANQGSEA. The CDR3 spans 10 residues. The CDR3 DNA follows: TGCAGCGTTGCACAGGAAAGAACTTTCTTT. Amino acids: CSVAQERTFF.

This clone was counted a few times. This chain connects TRBV5-4 to TRBJ1-2, with 10 bases identical to TRBD1. With V trimmed by 0 bases and J by 3 bases, 2 bases remained unmatched. The V gene's germline CDR1 is SGHNT and CDR2 YYREEE (reference sequence). The CDR3 sequence is 15 residues long. This CDR3 is CASSLEGTGDYGYTF. The DNA for the CDR3 is TGTGCCAGCAGCTTGGAGGGGACAGGGGACTATGGCTACACCTTC. Full variable domain (outside the CDR3, taken from reference TRBV5-4 and TRBJ1-2): ETGVTQSPTHLIKTRGQQVTLRCSSQSGHNTVSWYQQALGQGPQFIFQYYREEENGRGNFPPRFSGLQFPNYSSELNVNALELDDSALYLCASSLEGTGDYGYTFGSGTRLTVV.

The chain recombines TRBV7-9 with TRBJ2-7; 7 bases agree with TRBD1. CDR3 length: 15 amino acids. The junction had 6 bases not matched to a gene; V was cut back by 2 bases and J by 2 bases. Germline-derived CDR1 and CDR2 are SEHNR and FQNEAQ (reference sequence). The CDR3 reads CASSLRQGETYEQYF. The CDR3 nucleotides are TGTGCCAGCAGCTTAAGGCAGGGGGAGACCTACGAGCAGTACTTC.

This chain connects TRBV18 to TRBJ2-1; D not certain. V shed 4 bases and J shed 0 bases, with 10 bases lying between them. The germline gives CDR1 KGHSH, CDR2 LQKENI. The CDR3 totals 15 residues. The CDR3 sequence: CASSRGASSYNEQFF. The CDR3, as DNA: TGTGCCAGCTCACGCGGAGCTAGCTCCTACAATGAGCAGTTCTTC.

This clone turned up a few times. This sequence joins TRBV2 and TRBJ2-5; 9 bases map to TRBD2. Germline trimming cut 4 bases from V and 6 bases from J; bases unmatched to any gene: 6. CDR1 and CDR2 (germline): SNHLY, FYNNEI. The CDR3 contains 14 residues. CDR3 sequence reads: CASSGSSGVQTQYF. In nucleotides, the CDR3 is TGTGCCAGCAGTGGTTCTAGCGGGGTTCAGACCCAGTACTTC.

The chain uses TRBV5-1 and TRBJ2-2; a weak D match, TRBD1 (6 bases). This CDR3 region has 15 residues. Germline CDR1 SGHRS, CDR2 YFSETQ. V was cut by 3 bases and J by 2 bases, with 11 bases left in between. CDR3 DNA: TGCGCCAGCAGCTCCGGGACACTAAACACCGGGGAGCTGTTTTTT. As protein: CASSSGTLNTGELFF.

This clone occurred once. The CDR3 DNA follows: TGTGCTAGTGGTTTGGGATCCGGACTAGCGGGAGCCTACGAGCAGTACTTC. Encoded protein: CASGLGSGLAGAYEQYF. The rearrangement links TRBV12-5 to TRBJ2-7; 13 bases are a match to TRBD2. Looked up from germline, CDR1 is LGHNT and CDR2 is FRNRAP. This CDR3 has 17 residues. The V gene end was trimmed by 1 base and the J gene end by 2 bases; junction bases not matched to a gene: 5.

This chain joins TRBV28 and TRBJ1-5, with a possible D match to TRBD1 (5 bases). This CDR3 region has 14 residues. Trimming left V 7 bases short and J 7 bases short, with 17 bases between. Per the germline V gene, CDR1 is MDHEN and CDR2 is SYDVKM. CDR3 DNA: TGTGCCAGCATCGACTCAGGGTTTGGACAGCCCCAGCATTTT. It is translated as CASIDSGFGQPQHF.

The rearrangement uses TRBV5-1 and TRBJ2-2; 9 bases match TRBD1. The germline V gene encodes CDR1 SGHRS and CDR2 YFSETQ. V trimming: 5 bases; J trimming: 5 bases; junction bases outside the gene matches: 13. CDR3 length: 17 amino acids. CDR3 nucleotides: TGCGCCAGCAGGAAGGACCCCGGGACAGGGATGACCGGGGAGCTGTTTTTT. Its protein product is CASRKDPGTGMTGELFF.

This clone was detected once. The V gene is TRBV2, the J gene TRBJ1-5; maybe TRBD1 (5 bases). Germline V gene sequence: CDR1 SNHLY, CDR2 FYNNEI. The ends were cut back, 5 bases at V and 3 bases at J, with 11 bases in the middle. The CDR3 loop spans 14 amino acids. The CDR3 region has the DNA TGTGCCAGCAGTCTCGACAGATTCAATCAGCCCCAGCATTTT. This sequence encodes CASSLDRFNQPQHF.

The chain links TRBV7-2 to TRBJ2-1; 7 nucleotides match TRBD2. The V segment lost 1 base and the J segment 7 bases; nucleotides outside the gene matches: 13. Germline V CDR1 and CDR2: SGHTA, FQGNSA. CDR3 length: 17 amino acids. The CDR3 DNA is TGTGCCAGCAGCTTAGTTGGAGTCGGCGGGAGCAGGAATGAGCAGTTCTTC. This translates into CASSLVGVGGSRNEQFF.

This chain joins TRBV2 and TRBJ1-5, with D perhaps TRBD1 (5 bases). Germline CDR1 SNHLY, CDR2 FYNNEI. With 6 bases removed from V and 3 bases from J, the gap between germline ends came to 18 bases. This CDR3 comprises 16 residues. The CDR3 is CASSRGARDDNQPQHF. DNA for the CDR3: TGTGCCAGCAGCCGCGGGGCTAGGGACGACAATCAGCCCCAGCATTTT. The full variable domain, rest sourced from reference TRBV2 and TRBJ1-5, is EPEVTQTPSHQVTQMGQEVILRCVPISNHLYFYWYRQILGQKVEFLVSFYNNEISEKSEIFDDQFSVERPDGSNFTLKIRSTKLEDSAMYFCASSRGARDDNQPQHFGDGTRLSIL.

Concerning this clone: A much larger clone sits a single nucleotide away, making a read error possible. The chain recombines TRBV9 with TRBJ1-1; a possible D gene is TRBD1 (5 bases). The CDR3 consists of 13 residues. V shed 4 bases and J shed 1 base, with 8 bases lying between them. Germline V lookup: CDR1 SGDLS, CDR2 YYNGEE. The CDR3 coding sequence is TGTGCCAGCAGCTATGACAGGAACACTGAAGCTTTCTTT. It is translated as CASSYDRNTEAFF.

This chain connects TRBV7-9 to TRBJ2-7; perhaps D is TRBD1 or TRBD2 (6 bases each). The CDR3 is 16 residues long. CDR1 SEHNR and CDR2 FQNEAQ come from the germline V gene (reference sequence). Trimming removed 5 bases from V and 3 bases from J, with 20 bases in between. The CDR3: CASSRGSVRENYEQYF. The CDR3 DNA reads TGTGCCAGCAGCAGGGGGTCGGTACGGGAGAACTACGAGCAGTACTTC.

V usage is TRBV5-7 and J usage is TRBJ2-7; TRBD2 might be the D (6 bases). TRBV5-7 is classed as an ORF, of uncertain function. The V end lost 4 bases, the J end lost 2 bases, and 10 bases lay between the germline ends. The CDR3 runs to 13 residues. The CDR3 spells CASSNGTAYEQYF. The DNA for the CDR3 is TGTGCCAGCAGCAACGGGACTGCCTACGAGCAGTACTTC.

The count of this clone is one. CDR3 nucleotides: TGTGCCAGCAGTTTCTCCGGTTCCGATGGCTACACCTTC. Translating it yields CASSFSGSDGYTF. The chain recombines TRBV12-3 or TRBV12-4 with TRBJ1-2; D remains ambiguous. V was shortened by 3 bases and J by 6 bases, with 11 bases between the two germline ends. The CDR3 contains 13 residues.

This clone came up a few times. The chain has TRBV10-3 and TRBJ1-4; no reliable D call. The germline CDR1 and CDR2 sequences are ENHRY and SYGVKD. The CDR3 length is 16 residues. V was trimmed by 0 bases and J by 2 bases, leaving 10 bases between them. CDR3 protein: CAISESWERTNEKLFF. The CDR3 bases are TGTGCCATCAGTGAGTCCTGGGAGAGGACTAATGAAAAACTGTTTTTT.

This rearrangement joins TRBV19 to TRBJ2-3; D might be TRBD2 (6 bases). With 1 base removed from V and 7 bases from J, the gap between germline ends came to 15 bases. Germline V gene data show CDR1 as LNHDA and CDR2 as SQIVND (reference sequence). The CDR3 consists of 15 residues. CDR3: CASSIGGSGPNTQYF. In DNA form, the CDR3 reads TGTGCCAGTAGTATAGGTGGTAGCGGACCCAATACGCAGTATTTT.

This sequence joins TRBV7-9 and TRBJ1-6, with 8 bases fitting TRBD1. Germline lookup yields CDR1 SEHNR and CDR2 FQNEAQ (reference sequence). This CDR3 has 14 residues. The junction had 2 bases not matched to a gene; V was cut back by 3 bases and J by 7 bases. CDR3 in DNA: TGTGCCAGCAGCTTGGACAGGGTAAATTCACCCCTCCACTTT. Translated, it gives CASSLDRVNSPLHF.

The chain links TRBV20-1 to TRBJ2-1, with a weak D call TRBD2 (6 bases). Trimming cost V 3 bases and J 8 bases, with 20 bases left between them. The germline V gene has CDR1 DFQATT and CDR2 SNEGSKA (reference sequence). There are 15 residues in the CDR3. The CDR3 region has the DNA TGCAGTGCTAGTCAACGGCGGGAAAGGGAGGATGAGCAGTTCTTC. Its protein product is CSASQRREREDEQFF.

The chain has TRBV7-8 and TRBJ2-3; a weak D match, TRBD2 (5 bases). Trimming took off 3 bases at V and 5 bases at J, with 15 bases between the two ends. CDR1 is SGHVS and CDR2 is FQNEAQ in the germline V gene. CDR3 length equals 15 residues. The CDR3 loop reads CASSFGIQVQDTQYF. The CDR3 DNA reads TGTGCCAGCAGCTTCGGGATCCAAGTACAAGATACGCAGTATTTT. The complete variable domain, with remaining parts taken from reference TRBV7-8 and TRBJ2-3, reads GAGVSQSPRYKVAKRGQDVALRCDPISGHVSLFWYQQALGQGPEFLTYFQNEAQLDKSGLPSDRFFAERPEGSVSTLKIQRTQQEDSAVYLCASSFGIQVQDTQYFGPGTRLTVL.

The rearrangement uses TRBV19 and TRBJ2-1, with TRBD2 matching over 7 bases. In germline, CDR1 is LNHDA, CDR2 SQIVND (reference sequence). This CDR3 has 18 amino acids. With 5 bases clipped from V and 4 bases from J, the junction kept 17 bases outside the gene matches. CDR3 in DNA: TGTGCCAGTAGTCTGGTTAAGGGGAGGGCTAGCGGTTACAATGAGCAGTTCTTC. This gives the protein CASSLVKGRASGYNEQFF.

This CDR3 is CASSPPPGQGSYEQYF. The CDR3, as DNA: TGTGCCAGCTCACCTCCTCCGGGACAGGGCAGCTACGAGCAGTACTTC. The V gene is TRBV18, the J gene TRBJ2-7; 9 bases line up with TRBD1. This CDR3 comprises 16 residues. Germline V gives CDR1 KGHSH, CDR2 LQKENI. Unmatched junction bases numbered 9, after V lost 3 bases and J lost 3 bases.

The J gene is TRBJ2-7, the V gene TRBV27; 7 bases map to TRBD1. The CDR3 spans 16 residues. Germline V lookup: CDR1 MNHEY, CDR2 SMNVEV (reference sequence). Trimming took 4 bases from V and 0 from J; bases not matched to a gene: 9. CDR3 sequence reads: CASSWGDRVSSYEQYF. The CDR3 DNA is TGTGCCAGCAGTTGGGGAGACAGGGTGAGCTCCTACGAGCAGTACTTC.

A word on this clone: This same CDR3 is encoded by further DNA sequences in the sample. The V call is TRBV19, the J call TRBJ2-7; 9 bases are shared with TRBD1. The CDR3 consists of 14 residues. V was clipped by 5 bases and J by 3 bases; unmatched bases: 5. CDR1 is LNHDA and CDR2 is SQIVND in the germline V gene (reference sequence). The DNA for the CDR3 is TGTGCCAGTAGTGCCGGGACAGGGAGCTACGAGCAGTACTTC. Protein: CASSAGTGSYEQYF.

This clone was detected a few times. The chain is built from TRBV2 and TRBJ1-5; no clear D. Germline CDR1 reads SNHLY; CDR2 reads FYNNEI. The CDR3 is 15 residues long. Trimming removed 3 bases from V and 4 bases from J, with 13 bases in between. Here the CDR3 reads CASSERGGWNQPQHF. The CDR3 DNA is TGTGCCAGCAGTGAGCGGGGAGGGTGGAATCAGCCCCAGCATTTT.

J is TRBJ1-1 and V is TRBV27, with a possible D match to TRBD1 (6 bases). The germline CDR1 and CDR2 sequences are MNHEY and SMNVEV (reference sequence). Trimming pared 6 bases from V and 7 bases from J, leaving 18 bases between. CDR3 length equals 14 residues. DNA of the CDR3: TGTGCCAGCAGCCCTGAGGGGGGGCTGGTTGAAGCTTTCTTT. As protein: CASSPEGGLVEAFF.

This sequence joins TRBV24-1 and TRBJ2-7; the match to TRBD1 covers 7 bases. The CDR3 sequence is 11 residues long. Trimming took 11 bases from V and 3 from J; bases not matched to a gene: 3. Per the germline V gene, CDR1 is KGHDR and CDR2 is SFDVKD. As DNA, the CDR3 is TGTGCCATCGGACAGGACTACGAGCAGTACTTC. Amino acids: CAIGQDYEQYF.

The rearrangement uses TRBV19 and TRBJ1-6; D remains unclear. The CDR3 length is 15 residues. Germline loops: CDR1 LNHDA, CDR2 SQIVND (reference sequence). V was pared by 3 bases and J by 6 bases, with 12 bases between. The CDR3 sequence is CASSMYGDGNSPLHF. As DNA, the CDR3 is TGTGCCAGTAGTATGTACGGGGATGGTAATTCACCCCTCCACTTT.

The CDR3 here is CASSSRGQVPLHF. CDR3 sequence (DNA): TGTGCCAGCAGTTCCAGGGGACAGGTACCCCTCCACTTT. J is TRBJ1-6 and V is TRBV27, with 8 bases that match TRBD1. The CDR3 covers 13 residues. With V trimmed by 4 bases and J by 12 bases, 5 bases remained unmatched. Germline lookup yields CDR1 MNHEY and CDR2 SMNVEV (reference sequence).